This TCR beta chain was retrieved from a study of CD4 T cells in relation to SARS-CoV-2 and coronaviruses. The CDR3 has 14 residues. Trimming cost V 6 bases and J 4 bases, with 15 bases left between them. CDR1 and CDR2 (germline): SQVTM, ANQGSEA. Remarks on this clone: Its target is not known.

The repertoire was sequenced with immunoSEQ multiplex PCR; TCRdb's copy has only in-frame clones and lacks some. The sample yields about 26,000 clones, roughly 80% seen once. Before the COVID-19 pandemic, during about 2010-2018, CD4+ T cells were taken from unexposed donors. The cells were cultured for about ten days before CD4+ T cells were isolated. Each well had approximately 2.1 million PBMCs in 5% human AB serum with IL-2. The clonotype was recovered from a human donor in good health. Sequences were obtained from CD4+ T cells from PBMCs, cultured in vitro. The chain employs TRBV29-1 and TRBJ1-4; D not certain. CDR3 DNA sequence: TGCAGCGTCGCTATGCAGCGCAATAATGAAAAACTGTTTTTT. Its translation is CSVAMQRNNEKLFF.